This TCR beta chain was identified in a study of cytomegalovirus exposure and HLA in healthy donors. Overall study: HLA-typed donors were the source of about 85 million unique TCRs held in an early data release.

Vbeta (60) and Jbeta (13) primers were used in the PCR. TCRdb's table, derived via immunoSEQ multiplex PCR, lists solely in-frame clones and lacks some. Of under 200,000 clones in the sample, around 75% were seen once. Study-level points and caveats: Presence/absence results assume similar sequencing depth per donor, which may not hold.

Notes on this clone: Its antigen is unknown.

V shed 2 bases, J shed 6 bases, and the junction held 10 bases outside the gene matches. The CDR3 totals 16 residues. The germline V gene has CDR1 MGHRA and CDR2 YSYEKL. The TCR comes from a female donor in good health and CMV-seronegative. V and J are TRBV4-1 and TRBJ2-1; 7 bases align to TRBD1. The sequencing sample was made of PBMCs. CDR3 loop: CASSQPSKDRFNEQFF. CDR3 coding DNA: TGCGCCAGCAGCCAACCTTCTAAGGACAGGTTCAATGAGCAGTTCTTC.